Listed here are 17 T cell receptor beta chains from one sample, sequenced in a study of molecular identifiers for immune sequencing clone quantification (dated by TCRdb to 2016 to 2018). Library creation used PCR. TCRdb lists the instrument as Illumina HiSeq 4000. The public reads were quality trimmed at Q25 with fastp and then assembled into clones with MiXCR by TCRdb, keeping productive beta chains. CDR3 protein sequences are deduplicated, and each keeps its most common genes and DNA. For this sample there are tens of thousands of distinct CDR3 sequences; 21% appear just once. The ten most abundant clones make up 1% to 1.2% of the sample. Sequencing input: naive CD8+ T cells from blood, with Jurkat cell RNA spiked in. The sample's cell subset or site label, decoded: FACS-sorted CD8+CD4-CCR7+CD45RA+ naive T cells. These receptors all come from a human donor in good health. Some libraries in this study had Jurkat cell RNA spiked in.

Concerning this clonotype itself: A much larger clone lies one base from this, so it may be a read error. The CDR3 is CSVGTGDGTDTQCF. The CDR3 DNA reads as TGCAGCGTTGGGACAGGGGACGGGACAGATACGCAGTGTTTT. The chain links TRBV29-1 to TRBJ2-3, with 9 bases fitting TRBD1. CDR1 SQVTM and CDR2 ANQGSEA come from the germline V gene. This CDR3 region has 14 residues.

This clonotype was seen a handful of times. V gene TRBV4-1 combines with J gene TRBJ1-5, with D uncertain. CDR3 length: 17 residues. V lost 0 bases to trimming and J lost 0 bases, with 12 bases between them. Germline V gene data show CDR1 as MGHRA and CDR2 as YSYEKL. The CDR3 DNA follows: TGCGCCAGCAGCCAAGATTGGGCAGGCTATAGCAATCAGCCCCAGCATTTT. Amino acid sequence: CASSQDWAGYSNQPQHF.

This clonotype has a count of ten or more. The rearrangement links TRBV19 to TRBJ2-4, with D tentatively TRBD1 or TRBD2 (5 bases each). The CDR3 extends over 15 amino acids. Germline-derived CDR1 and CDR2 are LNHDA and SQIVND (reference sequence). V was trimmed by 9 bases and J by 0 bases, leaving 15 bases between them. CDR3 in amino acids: CASKRDELAKNIQYF. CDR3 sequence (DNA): TGTGCCAGCAAAAGGGACGAACTAGCCAAAAACATTCAGTACTTC.

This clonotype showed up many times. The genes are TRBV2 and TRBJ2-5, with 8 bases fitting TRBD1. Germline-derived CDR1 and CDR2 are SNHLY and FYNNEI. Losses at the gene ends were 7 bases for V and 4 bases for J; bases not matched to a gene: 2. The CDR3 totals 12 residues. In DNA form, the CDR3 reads TGTGCCAGCAAGACAGGGGCAGAGACCCAGTACTTC. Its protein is CASKTGAETQYF.

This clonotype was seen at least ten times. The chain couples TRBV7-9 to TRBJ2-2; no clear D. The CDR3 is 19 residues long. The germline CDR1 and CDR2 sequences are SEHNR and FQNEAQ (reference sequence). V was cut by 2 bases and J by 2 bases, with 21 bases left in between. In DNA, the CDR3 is TGTGCCAGCAGCTTATTCGCCTTATCGCAGGTGGTAAACACCGGGGAGCTGTTTTTT. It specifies CASSLFALSQVVNTGELFF.

CDR3 DNA sequence: TGTGCCAGCAGCCTTATGGGGGGTCGGACCTACGAGCAGTACTTC. Translated, it gives CASSLMGGRTYEQYF. V usage is TRBV11-2 and J usage is TRBJ2-7, with D possibly TRBD2 on 6 matching bases. This CDR3 contains 15 residues. Germline V gene data show CDR1 as SGHAT and CDR2 as FQNNGV. Trimming shortened V by 5 bases and J by 2 bases, and 16 bases separated the two germline ends.

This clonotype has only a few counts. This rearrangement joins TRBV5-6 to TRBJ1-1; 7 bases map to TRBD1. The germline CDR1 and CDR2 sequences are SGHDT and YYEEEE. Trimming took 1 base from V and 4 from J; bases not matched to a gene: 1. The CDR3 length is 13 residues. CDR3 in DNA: TGTGCCAGCAGCTTGCAGGGGGGCACTGAAGCTTTCTTT. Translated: CASSLQGGTEAFF.

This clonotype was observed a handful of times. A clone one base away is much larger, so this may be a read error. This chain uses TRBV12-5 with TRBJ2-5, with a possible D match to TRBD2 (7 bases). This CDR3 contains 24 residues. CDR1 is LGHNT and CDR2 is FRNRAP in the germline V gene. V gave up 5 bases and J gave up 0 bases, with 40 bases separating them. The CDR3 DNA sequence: TGTGCTAGTGGTATTAGGAAACAGGGACTAACGGGACTCCTTCAGACCGTGTACCAAGAGACCCAGTACTTC. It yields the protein CASGIRKQGLTGLLQTVYQETQYF.

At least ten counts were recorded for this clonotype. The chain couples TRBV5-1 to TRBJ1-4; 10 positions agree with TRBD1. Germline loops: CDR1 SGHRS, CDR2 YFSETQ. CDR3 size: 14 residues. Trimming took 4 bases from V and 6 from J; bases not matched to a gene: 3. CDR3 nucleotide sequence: TGCGCCAGCAGCGCCGGGACAGGGGATGAAAAACTGTTTTTT. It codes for CASSAGTGDEKLFF. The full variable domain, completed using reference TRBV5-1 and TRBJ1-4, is KAGVTQTPRYLIKTRGQQVTLSCSPISGHRSVSWYQQTPGQGLQFLFEYFSETQRNKGNFPGRFSGRQFSNSRSEMNVSTLELGDSALYLCASSAGTGDEKLFFGSGTQLSVL.

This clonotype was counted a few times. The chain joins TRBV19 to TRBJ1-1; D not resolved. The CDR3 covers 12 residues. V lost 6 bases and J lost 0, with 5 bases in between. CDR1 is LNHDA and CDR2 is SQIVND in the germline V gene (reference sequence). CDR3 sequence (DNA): TGTGCCAGTAGGTTGATGAACACTGAAGCTTTCTTT. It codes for CASRLMNTEAFF.

This CDR3 reads CASSVYLNTGELFF. Written as DNA, the CDR3 is TGTGCCAGCAGCGTCTACTTGAACACCGGGGAGCTGTTTTTT. This rearrangement joins TRBV9 to TRBJ2-2; the D is unclear. This CDR3 comprises 14 residues. Germline CDR1 SGDLS, CDR2 YYNGEE. V gave up 2 bases and J gave up 1 base, with 6 bases separating them.

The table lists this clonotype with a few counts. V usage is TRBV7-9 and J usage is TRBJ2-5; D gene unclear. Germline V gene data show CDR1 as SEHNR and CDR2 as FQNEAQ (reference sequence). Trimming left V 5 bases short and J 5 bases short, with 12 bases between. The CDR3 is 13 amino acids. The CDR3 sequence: CASSAAASETQYF. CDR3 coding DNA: TGTGCCAGCAGCGCGGCCGCCTCGGAGACCCAGTACTTC.

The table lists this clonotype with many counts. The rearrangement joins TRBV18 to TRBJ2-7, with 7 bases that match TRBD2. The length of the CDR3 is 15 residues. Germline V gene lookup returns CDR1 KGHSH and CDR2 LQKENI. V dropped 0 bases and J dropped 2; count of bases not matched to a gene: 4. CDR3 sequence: CASSPPSSGAYEQYF. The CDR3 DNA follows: TGTGCCAGCTCACCACCGTCTAGCGGTGCCTACGAGCAGTACTTC. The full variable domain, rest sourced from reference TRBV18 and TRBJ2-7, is NAGVMQNPRHLVRRRGQEARLRCSPMKGHSHVYWYRQLPEEGLKFMVYLQKENIIDESGMPKERFSAEFPKEGPSILRIQQVVRGDSAAYFCASSPPSSGAYEQYFGPGTRLTVT.

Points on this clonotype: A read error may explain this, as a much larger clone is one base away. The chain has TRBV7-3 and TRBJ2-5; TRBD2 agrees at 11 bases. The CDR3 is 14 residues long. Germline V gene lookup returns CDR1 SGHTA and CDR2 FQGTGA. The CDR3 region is CASSPGLAEEAQYF. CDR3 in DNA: TGTGCCAGCAGCCCGGGACTAGCGGAAGAGGCCCAGTACTTC.

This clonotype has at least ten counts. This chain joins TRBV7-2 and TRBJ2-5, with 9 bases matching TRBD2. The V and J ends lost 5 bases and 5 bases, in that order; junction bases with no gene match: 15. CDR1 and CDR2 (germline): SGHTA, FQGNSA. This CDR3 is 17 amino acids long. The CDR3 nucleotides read TGTGCCAGCAGCCCGTGGGGTGGGCTAGCGGGGTTGGAGACCCAGTACTTC. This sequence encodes CASSPWGGLAGLETQYF.

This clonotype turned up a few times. The CDR3 loop reads CASSVSGTGNTEAFF. The CDR3 DNA reads TGTGCCAGCAGCGTCAGCGGGACCGGGAACACTGAAGCTTTCTTT. The chain recombines TRBV9 with TRBJ1-1; D may be TRBD1 (5 bases). The germline V and J ends were trimmed by 2 bases and 1 base, with 12 bases remaining between them. Germline V gene sequence: CDR1 SGDLS, CDR2 YYNGEE. The CDR3 length is 15 residues.

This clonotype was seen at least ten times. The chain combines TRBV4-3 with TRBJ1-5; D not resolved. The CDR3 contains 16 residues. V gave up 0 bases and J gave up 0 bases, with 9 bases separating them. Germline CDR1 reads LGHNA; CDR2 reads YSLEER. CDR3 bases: TGCGCCAGCAGCCAAGATAAAGCATATAGCAATCAGCCCCAGCATTTT. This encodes CASSQDKAYSNQPQHF.